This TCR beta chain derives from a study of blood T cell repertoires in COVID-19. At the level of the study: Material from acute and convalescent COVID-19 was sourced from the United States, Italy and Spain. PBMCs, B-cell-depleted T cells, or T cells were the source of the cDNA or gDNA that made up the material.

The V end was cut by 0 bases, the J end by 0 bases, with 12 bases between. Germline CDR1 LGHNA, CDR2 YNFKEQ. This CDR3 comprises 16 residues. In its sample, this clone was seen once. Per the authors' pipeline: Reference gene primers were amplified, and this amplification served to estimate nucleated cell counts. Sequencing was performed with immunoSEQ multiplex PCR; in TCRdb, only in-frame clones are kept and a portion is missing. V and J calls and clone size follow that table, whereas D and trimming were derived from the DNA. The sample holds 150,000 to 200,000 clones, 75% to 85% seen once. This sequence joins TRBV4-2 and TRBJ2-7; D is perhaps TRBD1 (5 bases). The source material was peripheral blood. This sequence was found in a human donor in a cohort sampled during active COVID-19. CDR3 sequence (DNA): TGTGCCAGCAGCCAAGAGGGCAGGGCAAGCTCCTACGAGCAGTACTTC. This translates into CASSQEGRASSYEQYF.